A selection of T cell receptor beta chains follows, all from one sample in a study of technical replicates of blood from a few donors. Assay: immunoSEQ multiplex PCR; the TCRdb copy retains only in-frame clones and omits some. The profile shows about 76,000 clones, approximately 94% of them singletons. Sequenced sample: T cells isolated from PBMCs. The receptors were gathered from a human donor in good health. Each CDR3 is given without its conserved first and last residue. A row's size may be missing; if present it is once, few, many or a size class.

J gene,clone size,V gene,CDR3 protein
TRBJ2-1,-,TRBV6-1,ASRAWTHNEQF
TRBJ2-7,once,TRBV29-1,SVTPAGGFEQY
TRBJ1-5,-,TRBV9,ASSADGGRSQPQH
TRBJ2-1,-,TRBV11-2,ASSRQGGNYNEQF
TRBJ2-1,-,TRBV5-4,ASRGTSGRVSEF
TRBJ2-7,-,TRBV10-3,AISEPDRGPYEQY
TRBJ2-7,-,TRBV6-1,ASSSGIVYEQY
TRBJ2-3,-,TRBV9,ASSVRREGPDTQY
TRBJ1-1,-,TRBV11-3,ASSSGHQNTEAF
TRBJ2-7,-,TRBV6-1,ASRSAGDIYEQY
TRBJ2-1,-,TRBV7-9,ASALGGNEQF
TRBJ2-5,-,TRBV28,ASTQAGGWETQY
TRBJ2-7,-,TRBV18,ASSPPTGGSEQY
TRBJ1-1,-,TRBV10-2,ASSDPGFRGIAF
TRBJ1-2,-,TRBV27,ASSFGQGNYGYT
TRBJ2-1,-,TRBV9,ASSESRDRYNEQF
TRBJ1-5,-,TRBV18,ASSPSQGWDSNQPQH
TRBJ1-1,-,TRBV27,ASSLRSGNTEAF
TRBJ2-5,-,TRBV4-1,ASSQATAGALETQY
TRBJ2-3,-,TRBV30,AWTSGRSDTQY
TRBJ2-4,few,TRBV10-3,AISGQGVTIQY
TRBJ2-1,-,TRBV10-3,AISDPSGINYNEQF
TRBJ2-2,-,TRBV11-3,ASKGADGELF
-,-,TRBV5-1,ASSLGYEQY
TRBJ1-1,-,TRBV6-5,ASSYLGVVNTEAF
TRBJ1-1,-,TRBV6-6,ASSYPSTEAF
TRBJ2-1,-,TRBV4-3,ASRRVSNSYNEQF
TRBJ1-1,-,TRBV9,ASSDYLTGDTEAF
TRBJ2-5,-,TRBV4-1,ASSQSVPGETQY
TRBJ2-3,-,TRBV5-6,ASSPEVAGVGTDTQY
TRBJ2-7,-,TRBV5-1,ASSQQPGYYEQY
TRBJ2-3,-,TRBV4-3,ASSHRTSGISDTQY
TRBJ2-3,-,TRBV7-9,ASSSPSDIPRDTQY
TRBJ2-5,once,TRBV6-5,ASSYRAGTQY
TRBJ1-1,-,TRBV9,ASSPRYVGAEAF
TRBJ1-4,-,TRBV19,ASSTVATNEKLF
TRBJ2-3,-,TRBV4-2,ASKIAGSTDTQY
TRBJ1-1,few,TRBV19,ASSGGNTEAF
TRBJ1-4,-,TRBV7-6,ASSLAGRGLATNEKLF
TRBJ1-6,-,TRBV13,ASSPTEGVSPLH
TRBJ1-2,-,TRBV11-1,ASSLGGPSYGYT
TRBJ2-2,-,TRBV30,AWSGLAGTGELF
TRBJ2-2,-,TRBV29-1,SGSSGVYTGELF